One sample yielded the 21 T cell receptor beta chains listed below, sequenced in a study of identical twins' blood T cells. Via MiXCR, TCRdb re-called the 5' RACE reads, giving one row per CDR3 protein. The table includes 400,000 or so distinct CDR3 sequences, around 30% detected once. The sample was PBMCs. The receptors were gathered from a woman aged 18-49 years in good health.

The rearrangement joins TRBV5-1 to TRBJ1-2, with TRBD1 as a possible D gene (6 bases). CDR1 is SGHRS, CDR2 YFSETQ, per germline. Trimming took off 3 bases at V and 8 bases at J, with 14 bases between the two ends. The CDR3 extends over 13 amino acids. The CDR3, as DNA: TGCGCCAGCAGCTATGGACAGCCACAAGGCTACACCTTC. Translation: CASSYGQPQGYTF.

This chain connects TRBV29-1 to TRBJ2-3; D perhaps matches TRBD1 (5 bases). The CDR3 covers 14 residues. CDR1 and CDR2 (germline): SQVTM, ANQGSEA. The V gene lost 4 bases and the J gene lost 0 bases, with 11 bases spanning the gap. The CDR3 coding sequence is TGCAGCGTTGCGACAGCTACTAGCACAGATACGCAGTATTTT. This gives the protein CSVATATSTDTQYF.

This clonotype occurred a few times. The chain uses TRBV4-3 and TRBJ2-7; 12 bases line up with TRBD2. With V trimmed by 4 bases and J by 5 bases, 6 bases remained unmatched. This CDR3 spans 15 amino acids. CDR1 is LGHNA and CDR2 is YSLEER in the germline V gene. This CDR3 reads CASSLRLAGVHEQYF. CDR3 DNA: TGCGCCAGCAGCCTGCGACTAGCGGGAGTACACGAGCAGTACTTC.

The chain combines TRBV20-1 with TRBJ2-5; possibly TRBD1 or TRBD2 for D (5 bases each). Germline assignment: CDR1 DFQATT and CDR2 SNEGSKA (reference sequence). The V end lost 3 bases, the J end lost 2 bases, and 19 bases lay between the germline ends. The CDR3 is 16 residues long. The CDR3 spells CSARVPTGPMQETQYF. CDR3 bases: TGCAGTGCTAGGGTCCCTACGGGACCGATGCAAGAGACCCAGTACTTC.

In this sample, this clonotype turned up once. One junction end does not reproduce the germline sequence, and a read error may be involved. The CDR3 nucleotides read TGCAGTGCCAAACAGGGTGATGGAGGCTGCACCTTC. Amino acid sequence: CSAKQGDGGCTF. This chain connects TRBV20-1 to TRBJ1-2; TRBD1 is a possible D gene (6 bases). The CDR3 loop spans 12 amino acids. Germline V lookup: CDR1 DFQATT, CDR2 SNEGSKA (reference sequence).

The chain joins TRBV27 to TRBJ2-7; D unresolved. Trimming shortened V by 2 bases and J by 3 bases, and 17 bases separated the two germline ends. This CDR3 has 16 residues. Germline CDR1 is MNHEY and CDR2 is SMNVEV (reference sequence). The CDR3 DNA sequence: TGTGCCAGCAGTTTAAGGTTTAGCAGTCCGCACTACGAGCAGTACTTC. Amino acid sequence: CASSLRFSSPHYEQYF.

In regard to this clonotype: One end of the junction is discordant with germline, which a read error may explain. The rearrangement joins TRBV6-5 to TRBJ1-1; D gene ambiguous. This CDR3 comprises 12 residues. The germline V gene has CDR1 MNHEY and CDR2 SVGAGI. The CDR3 bases are TGTGCCGGCAGTTACTCTAACACTGAAGCTTTCTTT. This sequence encodes CAGSYSNTEAFF.

The chain has TRBV29-1 and TRBJ2-1, with D hard to call. The V and J ends lost 6 bases and 4 bases respectively, with 7 bases between them. The CDR3 covers 11 residues. Germline V lookup: CDR1 SQVTM, CDR2 ANQGSEA. The CDR3 DNA is TGCAGCGTCGAAATTTACAATGAGCAGTTCTTC. Protein product: CSVEIYNEQFF.

The genes are TRBV7-9 and TRBJ1-6; D is uncertain. The germline V gene encodes CDR1 SEHNR and CDR2 FQNEAQ (reference sequence). The V and J ends lost 5 bases and 6 bases respectively, with 5 bases between them. The CDR3 has 12 amino acids. CDR3 region: CASSGSNSPLHF. The CDR3 coding sequence is TGTGCCAGCAGCGGGAGTAATTCACCCCTCCACTTT.

This chain joins TRBV6-1 and TRBJ1-5, with D perhaps TRBD1 (5 bases). Deletions cut 9 bases from V and 7 bases from J, with 13 bases between. The CDR3 loop spans 12 amino acids. CDR1 MNHNS and CDR2 SASEGT come from the germline V gene. The CDR3 DNA is TGTGCCAGTGATGAGGGGTTCCAGCCCCAGCATTTT. Amino acids: CASDEGFQPQHF.

V gene TRBV9 combines with J gene TRBJ1-3; unclear D gene. CDR1 SGDLS and CDR2 YYNGEE come from the germline V gene. The CDR3 is 17 amino acids. V lost 4 bases and J 0 bases, leaving 17 bases between the germline ends. CDR3 nucleotide sequence: TGTGCCAGCAGCCCCCGGATAGCGAGATCCTCTGGAAACACCATATATTTT. This gives the protein CASSPRIARSSGNTIYF. The variable domain in full, with the rest retrieved from reference TRBV9 and TRBJ1-3, is DSGVTQTPKHLITATGQRVTLRCSPRSGDLSVYWYQQSLDQGLQFLIQYYNGEERAKGNILERFSAQQFPDLHSELNLSSLELGDSALYFCASSPRIARSSGNTIYFGEGSWLTVV.

This clonotype was counted between two and nine times. The chain links TRBV20-1 to TRBJ1-4, with D possibly being TRBD1 (5 bases). This CDR3 is 16 amino acids long. Between the trimmed V and J ends, which lost 4 bases and 0 bases, there was a span of 15 bases. The germline V gene has CDR1 DFQATT and CDR2 SNEGSKA (reference sequence). The CDR3 DNA reads TGCAGTGCTATTTCGGTCACAGGAACAACTAATGAAAAACTGTTTTTT. The encoded protein is CSAISVTGTTNEKLFF.

V is TRBV28 and J is TRBJ1-3; tentative D call: TRBD1 (5 bases). Trimming removed 7 bases from V and 4 bases from J, with 23 bases in between. This CDR3 is built from 17 residues. CDR1 and CDR2 from the germline V gene are MDHEN and SYDVKM. This chain's CDR3 is CASTRAAGPSGGNTIYF. The CDR3 DNA sequence: TGTGCCAGCACCCGAGCAGCAGGGCCATCAGGAGGAAACACCATATATTTT.

V usage is TRBV20-1 and J usage is TRBJ1-4; D is unresolved. From germline, CDR1 is DFQATT and CDR2 SNEGSKA (reference sequence). This CDR3 has 13 residues. V shed 3 bases and J shed 6 bases, with 11 bases lying between them. CDR3 nucleotide sequence: TGCAGTGCTAGTCGGAGGTTAGATGAAAAACTGTTTTTT. Protein product: CSASRRLDEKLFF.

The chain links TRBV5-1 to TRBJ2-1; 10 bases align to TRBD2. Per the germline V gene, CDR1 is SGHRS and CDR2 is YFSETQ. Trimming at V came to 4 bases and at J to 0 bases, leaving 7 bases not matched to a gene. The CDR3 is 17 residues long. The CDR3 here is CASSPLAGAPSYNEQFF. The CDR3 DNA follows: TGCGCCAGCAGCCCCCTAGCGGGGGCTCCCTCCTACAATGAGCAGTTCTTC.

This clonotype was counted between two and nine times. The chain combines TRBV7-9 with TRBJ1-1, with D unclear. In germline, CDR1 is SEHNR, CDR2 FQNEAQ (reference sequence). CDR3 length: 12 residues. Trimming took 2 bases from V and 7 from J, leaving 8 bases between them. Written as DNA, the CDR3 is TGTGCCAGCAGCTTAAGTGTCCTTGAAGCTTTCTTT. Its protein product is CASSLSVLEAFF.

V gene TRBV4-3 combines with J gene TRBJ1-1, with D hard to call. This CDR3 has 18 residues. Trimming removed 5 bases at V and 1 base at J, with 23 bases between. Per germline, CDR1 LGHNA and CDR2 YSLEER. The DNA of the CDR3 is TGCGCCAGCAGCTTATGGACTCCAACCTTCTCCGCGAACACTGAAGCTTTCTTT. Its translation is CASSLWTPTFSANTEAFF.

This clonotype was counted only a few times. CDR3 bases: TGCAGCGTACCTCAGACAGAAAACTATGGCTACACCTTC. Amino acids: CSVPQTENYGYTF. This rearrangement joins TRBV29-1 to TRBJ1-2; maybe TRBD1 (5 bases). This CDR3 has 13 residues. Trimming stripped 6 bases from V and 2 bases from J, with 13 bases between. Per the germline V gene, CDR1 is SQVTM and CDR2 is ANQGSEA. The entire variable domain, with the rest obtained from reference TRBV29-1 and TRBJ1-2, is as follows: SAVISQKPSRDICQRGTSLTIQCQVDSQVTMMFWYRQQPGQSLTLIATANQGSEATYESGFVIDKFPISRPNLTFSTLTVSNMSPEDSSIYLCSVPQTENYGYTFGSGTRLTVV.

This clonotype was found a few times. This chain uses TRBV6-1 with TRBJ1-1; 7 nucleotides agree with TRBD1. CDR1 is MNHNS, CDR2 SASEGT, per germline. CDR3 length: 14 residues. V lost 6 bases, J lost 5 bases, and 9 bases stayed unmatched. DNA for the CDR3: TGTGCCAGCAGGGTACAGGGGACTTGGACTGAAGCTTTCTTT. Its translation: CASRVQGTWTEAFF.

This clonotype occurred many times. The genes are TRBV20-1 and TRBJ1-2; TRBD1 matches at 8 bases. The CDR3 runs 12 residues. With V trimmed by 6 bases and J by 8 bases, 8 bases remained unmatched. CDR1 and CDR2 from the germline V gene are DFQATT and SNEGSKA (reference sequence). The CDR3 DNA reads as TGCAGTGCCAAACAGGGGGATGGAGGCTACACCTTC. Translated: CSAKQGDGGYTF.

J is TRBJ1-6 and V is TRBV20-1; the D is unclear. Looked up from germline, CDR1 is DFQATT and CDR2 is SNEGSKA (reference sequence). This CDR3 comprises 12 residues. The ends were cut back, 5 bases at V and 9 bases at J, with 11 bases in the middle. CDR3: CSAGLVGSPLHF. For the CDR3, the DNA is TGCAGTGCTGGGCTGGTGGGTTCACCCCTCCACTTT.